Below, 32 T cell receptor beta chains from the same sample are listed, as sequenced in a study of control samples from healthy donors and cancer patients. Here immunoSEQ multiplex PCR was the method, and the copy in TCRdb shows in-frame clones only, minus some. This sample has about 120,000 clones, with around 88% found just once. Material for sequencing was blood. The origin of the receptors is a man in his forties in good health.

This chain links TRBV13 with TRBJ2-7; 9 bases map to TRBD1. V gave up 2 bases and J gave up 3 bases; unmatched junction bases: 5. CDR3 length: 15 amino acids. Germline CDR1 and CDR2: PRHDT and FYEKMQ (reference sequence). Here the CDR3 DNA reads TGTGCCAGCAGCTTACGGGACAGGGAGTTCTACGAGCAGTACTTC. This encodes CASSLRDREFYEQYF.

In this sample, this clone turned up once. The chain has TRBV3-1 (or the pseudogene TRBV3-2) and TRBJ2-1, with 8 bases lining up with TRBD2. The CDR3 covers 15 residues. Germline V gene lookup returns CDR1 LGHDT and CDR2 YNNKEL (reference sequence). J was trimmed by 7 bases and V by 4 bases; bases with no gene match: 9. The CDR3 sequence is CASSPGGPGGNEQFF. The CDR3 coding sequence is TGTGCCAGCAGCCCCGGGGGACCGGGGGGGAATGAGCAGTTCTTC.

The rearrangement joins TRBV29-1 to TRBJ2-7, with TRBD1 matching over 12 bases. There are 13 residues in the CDR3. The V segment lost 6 bases and the J segment 3 bases; nucleotides outside the gene matches: 3. Germline lookup yields CDR1 SQVTM and CDR2 ANQGSEA. CDR3: CSVGTGGLYEQYF. CDR3 nucleotide sequence: TGCAGCGTCGGGACAGGGGGCCTCTACGAGCAGTACTTC.

The J gene is TRBJ1-6, the V gene TRBV6-1; D possibly corresponds to TRBD1 (5 bases). The CDR3 contains 14 residues. V was pared by 1 base and J by 5 bases, with 6 bases between. Per germline, CDR1 MNHNS and CDR2 SASEGT. CDR3 nucleotide sequence: TGTGCCAGCAGTGAAGAGGGGCATAATTCACCCCTCCACTTT. Translated: CASSEEGHNSPLHF.

This clone has more than one count but fewer than ten. The chain carries TRBV2 and TRBJ1-1; 7 bases agree with TRBD1. CDR1 SNHLY and CDR2 FYNNEI come from the germline V gene. The CDR3 runs to 15 residues. The V gene end was trimmed by 5 bases and the J gene end by 0 bases; junction bases not matched to a gene: 6. The CDR3 region is CASSLTGALNTEAFF. The CDR3 DNA follows: TGTGCCAGCAGTTTAACAGGGGCTTTGAACACTGAAGCTTTCTTT.

J is TRBJ1-1 and V is TRBV5-8; D possibly corresponds to TRBD1 (5 bases). In germline, CDR1 is SGHTS, CDR2 YDEGEE. V lost 2 bases and J lost 7, with 12 bases in between. This CDR3 is 13 amino acids long. The CDR3 DNA reads TGTGCCAGCAGCTTACACCGGGGGGGTGAAGCTTTCTTT. It codes for CASSLHRGGEAFF.

The chain links TRBV19 to TRBJ2-2; TRBD1 aligns across 11 bases. The CDR3 has 16 amino acids. Trimming removed 6 bases from V and 0 bases from J; junction bases left unmatched: 3. Germline V gene lookup returns CDR1 LNHDA and CDR2 SQIVND (reference sequence). CDR3 coding DNA: TGTGCCAGTAGGCCGGGACAGGGGGCGAACACCGGGGAGCTGTTTTTT. It yields the protein CASRPGQGANTGELFF.

J is TRBJ2-1 and V is TRBV15; TRBD1 matches 7 bases. The CDR3 is made up of 14 amino acids. The trim removed 3 bases at V and 12 bases at J, leaving 11 bases unmatched. Germline CDR1 is LNHNV and CDR2 is YYDKDF (reference sequence). CDR3 protein: CATSSRQGGRGQFF. The CDR3 DNA is TGTGCCACCAGCAGCAGACAGGGCGGTAGGGGGCAGTTCTTC.

The chain joins TRBV7-9 to TRBJ2-1; 16 bases match TRBD2. Germline V gene lookup returns CDR1 SEHNR and CDR2 FQNEAQ (reference sequence). The CDR3 runs 18 residues. After removal of 5 bases from V and 7 bases from J, the junction contained 11 bases not matched to a gene. The CDR3, as DNA: TGTGCCAGCAGCCACGGGACTAGCGGGGGGGTCTTTCTTAATGAGCAGTTCTTC. Protein product: CASSHGTSGGVFLNEQFF.

The CDR3 DNA reads as TGTGCCAGCAGCCTCGACCCGGAGGGGAGCTACACCTTC. Translated: CASSLDPEGSYTF. The chain recombines TRBV2 with TRBJ1-2; maybe TRBD1 (5 bases). The CDR3 is made up of 13 amino acids. The germline V gene has CDR1 SNHLY and CDR2 FYNNEI. Deletions cut 6 bases from V and 9 bases from J, with 17 bases between.

The chain employs TRBV4-1 and TRBJ1-2, with D possibly being TRBD1 (6 bases). Per germline, CDR1 MGHRA and CDR2 YSYEKL. Trimming left V 0 bases short and J 3 bases short, with 14 bases between. This CDR3 spans 16 amino acids. The CDR3 DNA is TGCGCCAGCAGCCAAGAAGGGGCAGGGGCCGACTATGGCTACACCTTC. Translating gives CASSQEGAGADYGYTF.

This chain links TRBV6-1 with TRBJ1-1; no clear D. V lost 0 bases and J lost 10, with 12 bases in between. This CDR3 has 13 residues. Germline CDR1 reads MNHNS; CDR2 reads SASEGT. CDR3 protein: CASSEALVGAAFF. DNA of the CDR3: TGTGCCAGCAGTGAAGCGCTAGTGGGCGCAGCTTTCTTT.

This chain connects TRBV5-1 to TRBJ1-5, with D perhaps TRBD1 (5 bases). Germline-derived CDR1 and CDR2 are SGHRS and YFSETQ. V was trimmed by 1 base and J by 6 bases, leaving 11 bases between them. This CDR3 contains 14 residues. CDR3 region: CASSLLGGGQPQHF. The DNA of the CDR3 is TGCGCCAGCAGCTTGTTGGGGGGAGGTCAGCCCCAGCATTTT.

The chain couples TRBV5-1 to TRBJ2-5; D possibly corresponds to TRBD1 (5 bases). The CDR3 extends over 15 amino acids. Trimming removed 2 bases from V and 1 base from J, with 12 bases in between. In germline, CDR1 is SGHRS, CDR2 YFSETQ. CDR3 nucleotides: TGCGCCAGCAGCTTCAAAGGGGCGGTCCAAGAGACCCAGTACTTC. As protein: CASSFKGAVQETQYF.

The rearrangement links TRBV25-1 to TRBJ2-1; D possibly uses TRBD1 or TRBD2 (6 bases each). Germline V CDR1 and CDR2: MGHDK, SYGVNS. This CDR3 is built from 13 residues. V gave up 9 bases and J gave up 8 bases, with 17 bases separating them. The CDR3 sequence: CASAQGGLDEQFF. DNA of the CDR3: TGTGCCAGTGCACAGGGAGGCTTGGATGAGCAGTTCTTC.

V and J are TRBV11-3 and TRBJ1-1, with 7 nucleotides matching TRBD1. There are 14 residues in the CDR3. The V gene's germline CDR1 is SGHNT and CDR2 YENEEA. V was clipped by 5 bases and J by 1 base; unmatched bases: 4. CDR3 bases: TGTGCCAGCAGCCGGGGACAGTCGAACACTGAAGCTTTCTTT. This sequence encodes CASSRGQSNTEAFF.

The CDR3 DNA sequence: TGTGCCTGGAGTGTAAGCTGGGGGACTAATGAAAAACTGTTTTTT. It is translated as CAWSVSWGTNEKLFF. The chain employs TRBV30 and TRBJ1-4; D possibly corresponds to TRBD1 (5 bases). Germline V gene sequence: CDR1 GTSNPN, CDR2 SVGIG (reference sequence). V was pared by 0 bases and J by 2 bases, with 10 bases between. The CDR3 covers 15 residues. Drawing the rest from reference TRBV30 and TRBJ1-4, the complete variable domain is SQTIHQWPATLVQPVGSPLSLECTVEGTSNPNLYWYRQAAGRGLQLLFYSVGIGQISSEVPQNLSASRPQDRQFILSSKKLLLSDSGFYLCAWSVSWGTNEKLFFGSGTQLSVL.

The chain links TRBV19 to TRBJ2-7, with 7 bases aligning to TRBD1. V lost 5 bases and J lost 4; bases outside the gene matches: 14. In germline, CDR1 is LNHDA, CDR2 SQIVND (reference sequence). This CDR3 is built from 16 residues. CDR3 loop: CASSPRLGTALYEQYF. In nucleotides, the CDR3 is TGTGCCAGTAGTCCCCGTTTAGGGACAGCACTATACGAGCAGTACTTC.

The chain carries TRBV7-8 and TRBJ1-3; tentative D call: TRBD1 (5 bases). The CDR3 consists of 17 residues. Deletions cut 1 base from V and 0 bases from J, with 13 bases between. Germline-derived CDR1 and CDR2 are SGHVS and FQNEAQ. CDR3 loop: CASSLVSGGISGNTIYF. The CDR3 DNA reads as TGTGCCAGCAGCTTAGTTAGTGGGGGGATCTCTGGAAACACCATATATTTT.

This rearrangement joins TRBV7-2 to TRBJ2-1; TRBD2 matches at 12 bases. Germline CDR1 and CDR2: SGHTA and FQGNSA. J lost 7 bases, V lost 1 base, and 8 bases had no gene match. The CDR3 consists of 17 residues. CDR3 region: CASSLEPTSGGKNEQFF. CDR3 nucleotides: TGTGCCAGCAGCTTAGAACCGACTAGCGGGGGAAAGAATGAGCAGTTCTTC.

J is TRBJ2-7 and V is TRBV12-5, with a possible D match to TRBD2 (6 bases). V lost 3 bases, J lost 2 bases, and 8 bases lay in between. The CDR3 spans 13 residues. Germline V gene data show CDR1 as LGHNT and CDR2 as FRNRAP. The CDR3 here is CASGLGGTYEQYF. CDR3 sequence (DNA): TGTGCTAGTGGTTTAGGAGGGACCTACGAGCAGTACTTC.

This clone was detected only a few times. This chain connects TRBV15 to TRBJ2-2; TRBD2 is a possible D gene (7 bases). The V end was cut by 0 bases, the J end by 4 bases, with 15 bases between. Looked up from germline, CDR1 is LNHNV and CDR2 is YYDKDF (reference sequence). The CDR3 has 17 amino acids. The CDR3 protein is CATSRDRGPSGTGELFF. The CDR3 DNA follows: TGTGCCACCAGCAGAGATCGGGGGCCTAGCGGCACCGGGGAGCTGTTTTTT.

This chain connects TRBV5-1 to TRBJ2-5, with 8 bases lining up with TRBD1. This CDR3 is built from 14 residues. J gave up 4 bases and V 3 bases, and 5 bases lay outside the gene matches. Germline-derived CDR1 and CDR2 are SGHRS and YFSETQ. CDR3 bases: TGCGCCAGCAGCTACAAAGGACAGGGAGAGACCCAGTACTTC. This translates into CASSYKGQGETQYF. The full variable domain, with the rest looked up from reference TRBV5-1 and TRBJ2-5, is KAGVTQTPRYLIKTRGQQVTLSCSPISGHRSVSWYQQTPGQGLQFLFEYFSETQRNKGNFPGRFSGRQFSNSRSEMNVSTLELGDSALYLCASSYKGQGETQYFGPGTRLLVL.

The chain couples TRBV4-2 to TRBJ1-6, with D perhaps TRBD1 (5 bases). V was pared by 0 bases and J by 9 bases, with 12 bases between. This CDR3 is built from 15 residues. Germline values: CDR1 LGHNA, CDR2 YNFKEQ. The CDR3 here is CASSQDTGTASPLHF. In DNA, the CDR3 is TGTGCCAGCAGCCAAGATACCGGGACCGCTTCACCCCTCCACTTT.

The chain combines TRBV24-1 with TRBJ1-2, with D unclear. CDR3 length equals 13 residues. Between the trimmed V and J ends, which lost 5 bases and 0 bases, there was a span of 6 bases. Germline CDR1 reads KGHDR; CDR2 reads SFDVKD. CDR3 nucleotides: TGTGCCACCAGTGCGGGGTCTAACTATGGCTACACCTTC. Its translation is CATSAGSNYGYTF.

V usage is TRBV18 and J usage is TRBJ2-7; 10 nucleotides match TRBD1. Trimming removed 4 bases from V and 1 base from J; junction bases left unmatched: 7. The CDR3 contains 16 residues. Per germline, CDR1 KGHSH and CDR2 LQKENI. CDR3 amino acids: CASSQNPGQGSYEQYF. CDR3 sequence (DNA): TGTGCCAGCTCACAAAACCCGGGACAGGGGTCCTACGAGCAGTACTTC.

The chain has TRBV6-5 and TRBJ2-2, with D uncertain. CDR3 length: 14 residues. Germline V gene sequence: CDR1 MNHEY, CDR2 SVGAGI. Trimming took off 6 bases at V and 3 bases at J, with 11 bases between the two ends. CDR3 nucleotide sequence: TGTGCCAGCAGAACCCGCCGCGACACCGGGGAGCTGTTTTTT. This codes for CASRTRRDTGELFF.

This chain connects TRBV7-8 to TRBJ2-7, with TRBD1 matching over 8 bases. The CDR3 is made up of 16 amino acids. Germline V gene sequence: CDR1 SGHVS, CDR2 FQNEAQ. V was pared by 0 bases and J by 3 bases, with 7 bases of the junction left unmatched. The CDR3 protein is CASSLALGQGFYEQYF. CDR3 nucleotides: TGTGCCAGCAGCTTAGCACTCGGACAGGGCTTCTACGAGCAGTACTTC.

The V gene is TRBV4-1, the J gene TRBJ2-7; TRBD1 or TRBD2 may be the D gene (5 bases each). This CDR3 region has 14 residues. The germline CDR1 and CDR2 sequences are MGHRA and YSYEKL. Trimming shortened V by 3 bases and J by 2 bases, and 11 bases separated the two germline ends. CDR3 nucleotide sequence: TGCGCCAGCAGCCAGGGGGAAGGGGCCTACGAGCAGTACTTC. This encodes CASSQGEGAYEQYF.

This chain links TRBV19 with TRBJ1-6; D uncertain. V lost 6 bases to trimming and J lost 0 bases, with 9 bases between them. CDR1 and CDR2 (germline): LNHDA, SQIVND (reference sequence). The CDR3 is 15 amino acids. This CDR3 is CASSGKSSYNSPLHF. The CDR3 region has the DNA TGTGCCAGTAGCGGAAAGAGCTCCTATAATTCACCCCTCCACTTT. The entire variable domain, with the rest obtained from reference TRBV19 and TRBJ1-6, is as follows: DGGITQSPKYLFRKEGQNVTLSCEQNLNHDAMYWYRQDPGQGLRLIYYSQIVNDFQKGDIAEGYSVSREKKESFPLTVTSAQKNPTAFYLCASSGKSSYNSPLHFGNGTRLTVT.

The rearrangement links TRBV19 to TRBJ2-7, with 7 bases lining up with TRBD1. CDR1 and CDR2 (germline): LNHDA, SQIVND (reference sequence). V shed 6 bases and J 3 bases; nucleotides not matched to a gene: 11. The CDR3 totals 15 residues. The CDR3 coding sequence is TGTGCCAGTAGCCGCGACCGGGACAGCTTCTACGAGCAGTACTTC. Amino acid sequence: CASSRDRDSFYEQYF.

The rearrangement links TRBV6-5 to TRBJ2-2; TRBD1 agrees at 7 bases. CDR1 is MNHEY, CDR2 SVGAGI, per germline. CDR3 length: 14 residues. V lost 8 bases, J lost 2 bases, and 5 bases stayed unmatched. The CDR3 nucleotides are TGTGCCAGCTTTGACAGGGCTAACACCGGGGAGCTGTTTTTT. Its protein product is CASFDRANTGELFF.